The TCR beta chain under discussion was sequenced for a study of blood T cell repertoires in COVID-19. Study overall: From the United States, Italy and Spain came samples of acute and convalescent COVID-19. From T cells, B-cell-depleted T cells, or PBMCs came the material, which was cDNA or gDNA.

Germline CDR1 and CDR2: MGHDK and SYGVNS. The V segment lost 7 bases and the J segment 9 bases; nucleotides outside the gene matches: 11. This CDR3 is built from 13 residues. Original data processing: Reference gene primers were amplified, and this amplification served to estimate nucleated cell counts. Measured with immunoSEQ multiplex PCR; TCRdb has only the in-frame clones, and not every one. V and J calls and clone size follow that table, whereas D and trimming were derived from the DNA. The sample records just over 85,000 clones, 70% to 90% being singletons. Sequenced input: peripheral blood. V gene TRBV25-1 combines with J gene TRBJ1-1, with 7 bases fitting TRBD1. The source of this sequence is a man aged 45-65 years with acute or convalescent COVID-19. The CDR3 DNA is TGTGCCAGCACAAAGGGACAGTTAGTTAAAGCTTTCTTT. Encoded protein: CASTKGQLVKAFF.